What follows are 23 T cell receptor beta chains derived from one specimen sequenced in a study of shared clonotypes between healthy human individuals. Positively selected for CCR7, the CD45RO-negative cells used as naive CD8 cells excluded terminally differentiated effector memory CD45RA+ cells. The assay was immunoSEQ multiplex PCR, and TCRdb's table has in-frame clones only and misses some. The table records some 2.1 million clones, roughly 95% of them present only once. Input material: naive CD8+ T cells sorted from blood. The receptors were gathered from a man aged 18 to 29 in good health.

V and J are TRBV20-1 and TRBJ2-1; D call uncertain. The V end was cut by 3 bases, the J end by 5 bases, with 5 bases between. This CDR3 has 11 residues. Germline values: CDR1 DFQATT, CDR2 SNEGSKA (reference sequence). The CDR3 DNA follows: TGCAGTGCTAGGTCTGACAATGAGCAGTTCTTC. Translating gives CSARSDNEQFF.

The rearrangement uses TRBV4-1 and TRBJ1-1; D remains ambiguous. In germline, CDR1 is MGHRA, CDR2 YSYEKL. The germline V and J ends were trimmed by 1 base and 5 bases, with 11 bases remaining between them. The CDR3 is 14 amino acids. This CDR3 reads CASSQGVLGTEAFF. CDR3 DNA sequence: TGCGCCAGCAGCCAAGGGGTGCTGGGGACTGAAGCTTTCTTT.

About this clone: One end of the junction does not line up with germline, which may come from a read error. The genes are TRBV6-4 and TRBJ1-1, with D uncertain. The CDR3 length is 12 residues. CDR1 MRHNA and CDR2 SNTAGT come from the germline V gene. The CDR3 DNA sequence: TGTGCCATCAGTGAGTCCTTGGGGGAAGCTTTCTTT. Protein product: CAISESLGEAFF.

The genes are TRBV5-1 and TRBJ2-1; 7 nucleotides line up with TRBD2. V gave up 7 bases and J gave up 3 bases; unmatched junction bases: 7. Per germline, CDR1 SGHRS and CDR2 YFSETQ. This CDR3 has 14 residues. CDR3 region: CASFERGVYNEQFF. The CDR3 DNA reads TGCGCCAGCTTTGAGCGGGGTGTCTACAATGAGCAGTTCTTC.

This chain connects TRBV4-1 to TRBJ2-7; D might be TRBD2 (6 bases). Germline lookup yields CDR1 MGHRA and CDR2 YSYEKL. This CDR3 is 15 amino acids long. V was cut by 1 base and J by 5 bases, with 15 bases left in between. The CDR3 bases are TGCGCCAGCAGCCAAGGGAGGTTCGGGAGCGACGAGCAGTACTTC. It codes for CASSQGRFGSDEQYF.

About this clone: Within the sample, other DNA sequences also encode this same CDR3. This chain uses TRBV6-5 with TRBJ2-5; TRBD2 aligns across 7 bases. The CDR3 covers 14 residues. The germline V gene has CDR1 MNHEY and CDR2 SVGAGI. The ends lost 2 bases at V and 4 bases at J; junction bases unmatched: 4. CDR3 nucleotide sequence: TGTGCCAGCAGTTACCTGGGAGGGAGAGAGACCCAGTACTTC. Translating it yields CASSYLGGRETQYF.

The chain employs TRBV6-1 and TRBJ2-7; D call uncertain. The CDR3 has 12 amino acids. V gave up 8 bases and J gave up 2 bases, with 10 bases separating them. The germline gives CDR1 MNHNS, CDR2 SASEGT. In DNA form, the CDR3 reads TGTGCCAGCTTCGACGGACCCTACGAGCAGTACTTC. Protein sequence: CASFDGPYEQYF.

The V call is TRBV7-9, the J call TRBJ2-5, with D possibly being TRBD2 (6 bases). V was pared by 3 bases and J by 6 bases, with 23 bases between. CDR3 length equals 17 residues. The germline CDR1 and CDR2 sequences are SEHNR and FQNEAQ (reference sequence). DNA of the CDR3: TGTGCCAGCAGCTTGGCTATGCGCGGGTGGGACTCCCAGACCCAGTACTTC. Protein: CASSLAMRGWDSQTQYF.

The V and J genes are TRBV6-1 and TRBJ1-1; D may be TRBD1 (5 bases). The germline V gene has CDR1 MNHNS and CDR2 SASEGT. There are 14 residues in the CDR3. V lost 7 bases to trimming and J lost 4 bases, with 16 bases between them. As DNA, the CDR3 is TGTGCCAGCACCGTAGCAGGGTTGGTCACTGAAGCTTTCTTT. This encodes CASTVAGLVTEAFF.

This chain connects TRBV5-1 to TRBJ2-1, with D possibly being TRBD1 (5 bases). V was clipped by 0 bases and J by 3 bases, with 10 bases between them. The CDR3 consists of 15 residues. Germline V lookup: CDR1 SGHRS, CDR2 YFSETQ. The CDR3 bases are TGCGCCAGCAGCTTGGAGGGGCAGATCTACAATGAGCAGTTCTTC. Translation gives CASSLEGQIYNEQFF.

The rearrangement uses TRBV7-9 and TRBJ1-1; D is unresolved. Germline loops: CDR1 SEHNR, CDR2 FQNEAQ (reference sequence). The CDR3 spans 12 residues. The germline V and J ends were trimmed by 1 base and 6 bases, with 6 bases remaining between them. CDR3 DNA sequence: TGTGCCAGCAGCTTAGATACAGCTGAAGCTTTCTTT. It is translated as CASSLDTAEAFF.

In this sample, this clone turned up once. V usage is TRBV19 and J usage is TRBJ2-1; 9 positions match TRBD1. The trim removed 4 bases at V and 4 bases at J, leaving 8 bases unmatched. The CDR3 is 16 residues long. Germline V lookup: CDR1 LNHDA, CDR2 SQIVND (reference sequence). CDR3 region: CASSTGTGRNYNEQFF. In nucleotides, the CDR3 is TGTGCCAGTAGTACGGGGACAGGGAGGAATTACAATGAGCAGTTCTTC.

The CDR3 DNA follows: TGTGCCAGCAGCTTAGTCCAAGACGGAGCCTACGAGCAGTACTTC. Translated: CASSLVQDGAYEQYF. The genes are TRBV7-9 and TRBJ2-7; D is ambiguous. Germline values: CDR1 SEHNR, CDR2 FQNEAQ (reference sequence). CDR3 length: 15 amino acids. Trimming took off 1 base at V and 2 bases at J, with 12 bases between the two ends.

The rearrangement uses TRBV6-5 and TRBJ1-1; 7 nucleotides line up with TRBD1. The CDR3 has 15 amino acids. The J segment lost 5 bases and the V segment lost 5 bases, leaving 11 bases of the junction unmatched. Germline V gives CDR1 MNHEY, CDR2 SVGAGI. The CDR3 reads CASSALQGNPTEAFF. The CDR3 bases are TGTGCCAGCAGTGCACTACAGGGGAACCCAACTGAAGCTTTCTTT.

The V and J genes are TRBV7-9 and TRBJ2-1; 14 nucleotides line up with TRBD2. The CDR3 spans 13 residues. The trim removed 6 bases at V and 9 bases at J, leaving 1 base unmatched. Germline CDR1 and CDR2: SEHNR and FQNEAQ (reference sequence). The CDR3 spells CASRTSGRVEQFF. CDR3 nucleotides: TGTGCCAGCAGGACTAGCGGGAGGGTTGAGCAGTTCTTC. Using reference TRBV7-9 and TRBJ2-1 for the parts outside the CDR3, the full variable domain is DTGVSQNPRHKITKRGQNVTFRCDPISEHNRLYWYRQTLGQGPEFLTYFQNEAQLEKSRLLSDRFSAERPKGSFSTLEIQRTEQGDSAMYLCASRTSGRVEQFFGPGTRLTVL.

CDR3 protein: CASSPQFQGPNYGYTF. In nucleotides, the CDR3 is TGTGCCAGCAGCCCACAGTTCCAGGGTCCCAACTATGGCTACACCTTC. The chain recombines TRBV4-2 with TRBJ1-2, with D perhaps matching TRBD1 (5 bases). Trimming pared 4 bases from V and 2 bases from J, leaving 17 bases between. Germline V gives CDR1 LGHNA, CDR2 YNFKEQ. This CDR3 region has 16 residues.

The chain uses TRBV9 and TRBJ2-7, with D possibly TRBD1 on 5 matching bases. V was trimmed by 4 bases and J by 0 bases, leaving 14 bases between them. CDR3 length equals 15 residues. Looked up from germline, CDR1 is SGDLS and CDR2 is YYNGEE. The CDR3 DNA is TGTGCCAGCAGCCCAACTTCGACAGCCTCCTACGAGCAGTACTTC. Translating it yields CASSPTSTASYEQYF.

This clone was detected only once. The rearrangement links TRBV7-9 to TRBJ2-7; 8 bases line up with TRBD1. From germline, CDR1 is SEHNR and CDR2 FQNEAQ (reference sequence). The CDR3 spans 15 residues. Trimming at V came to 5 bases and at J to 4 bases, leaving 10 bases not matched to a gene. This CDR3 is CASSRQGQPDYEQYF. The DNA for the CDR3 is TGTGCCAGCAGCCGACAGGGGCAACCAGATTACGAGCAGTACTTC. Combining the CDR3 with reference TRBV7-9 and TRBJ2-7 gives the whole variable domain DTGVSQNPRHKITKRGQNVTFRCDPISEHNRLYWYRQTLGQGPEFLTYFQNEAQLEKSRLLSDRFSAERPKGSFSTLEIQRTEQGDSAMYLCASSRQGQPDYEQYFGPGTRLTVT.

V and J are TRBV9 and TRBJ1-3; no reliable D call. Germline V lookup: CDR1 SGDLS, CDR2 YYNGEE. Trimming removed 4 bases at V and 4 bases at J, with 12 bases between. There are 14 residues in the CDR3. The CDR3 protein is CASSRGSEGNTIYF. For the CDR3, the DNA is TGTGCCAGCAGCCGTGGGTCTGAGGGAAACACCATATATTTT.

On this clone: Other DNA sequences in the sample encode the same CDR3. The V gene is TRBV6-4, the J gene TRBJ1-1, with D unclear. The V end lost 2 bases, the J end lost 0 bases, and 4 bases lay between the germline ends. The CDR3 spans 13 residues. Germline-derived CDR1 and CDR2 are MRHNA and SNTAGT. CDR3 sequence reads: CASSDGMNTEAFF. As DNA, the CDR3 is TGTGCCAGCAGTGACGGGATGAACACTGAAGCTTTCTTT.

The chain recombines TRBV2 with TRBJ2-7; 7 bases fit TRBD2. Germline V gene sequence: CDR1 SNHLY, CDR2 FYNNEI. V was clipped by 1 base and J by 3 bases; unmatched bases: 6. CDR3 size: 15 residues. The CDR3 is CASSEGGSGFYEQYF. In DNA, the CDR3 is TGTGCCAGCAGTGAAGGAGGTAGCGGGTTCTACGAGCAGTACTTC.

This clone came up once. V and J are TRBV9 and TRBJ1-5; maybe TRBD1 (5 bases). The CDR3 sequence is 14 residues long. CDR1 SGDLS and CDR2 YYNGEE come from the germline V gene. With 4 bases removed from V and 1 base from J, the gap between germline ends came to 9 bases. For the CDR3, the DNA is TGTGCCAGCAGCACAGGTAACAGCAATCAGCCCCAGCATTTT. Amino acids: CASSTGNSNQPQHF.

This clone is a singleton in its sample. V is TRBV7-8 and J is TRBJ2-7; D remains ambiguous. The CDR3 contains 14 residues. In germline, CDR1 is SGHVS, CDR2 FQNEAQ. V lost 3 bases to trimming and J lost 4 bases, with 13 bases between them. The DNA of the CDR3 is TGTGCCAGCAGCTTCCCCGGTTCCGCGTACGAGCAGTACTTC. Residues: CASSFPGSAYEQYF.